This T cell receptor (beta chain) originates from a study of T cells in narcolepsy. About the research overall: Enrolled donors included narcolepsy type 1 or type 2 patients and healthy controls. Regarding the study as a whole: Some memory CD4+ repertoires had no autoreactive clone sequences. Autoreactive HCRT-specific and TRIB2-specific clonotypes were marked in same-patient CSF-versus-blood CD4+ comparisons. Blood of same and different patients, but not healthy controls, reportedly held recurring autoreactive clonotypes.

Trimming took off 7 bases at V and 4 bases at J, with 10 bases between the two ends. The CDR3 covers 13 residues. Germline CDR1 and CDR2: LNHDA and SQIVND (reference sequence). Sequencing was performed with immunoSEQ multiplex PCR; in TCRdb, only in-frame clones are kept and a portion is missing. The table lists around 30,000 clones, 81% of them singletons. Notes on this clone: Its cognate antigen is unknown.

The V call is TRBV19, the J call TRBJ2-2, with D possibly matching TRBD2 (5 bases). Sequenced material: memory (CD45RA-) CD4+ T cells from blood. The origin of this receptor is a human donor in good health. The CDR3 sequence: CASNLASTGELFF. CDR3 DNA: TGTGCCAGTAACCTAGCATCCACCGGGGAGCTGTTTTTT. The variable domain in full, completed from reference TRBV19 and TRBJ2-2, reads DGGITQSPKYLFRKEGQNVTLSCEQNLNHDAMYWYRQDPGQGLRLIYYSQIVNDFQKGDIAEGYSVSREKKESFPLTVTSAQKNPTAFYLCASNLASTGELFFGEGSRLTVL.